These 26 T cell receptor beta chains were all obtained from the same sample, sequenced in a study of cytomegalovirus exposure and HLA in healthy donors. Primers included in the PCR were 60 Vbeta and 13 Jbeta primers. Here immunoSEQ multiplex PCR was the method, and the copy in TCRdb shows in-frame clones only, minus some. The top ten hold around 3.4% of the sample, which has around 140,000 clones, roughly 75% seen once. Sequenced sample: PBMCs. Source of these receptors: a man aged 35 to 55 in good health and CMV-seronegative.

This clone turned up a few times. Here the CDR3 reads CASSRGGGNTGELFF. The CDR3 DNA reads TGTGCCAGCAGCCGAGGGGGGGGGAACACCGGGGAGCTGTTTTTT. V usage is TRBV9 and J usage is TRBJ2-2; a possible D gene is TRBD2 (7 bases). This CDR3 region has 15 residues. Deletions cut 4 bases from V and 1 base from J, with 11 bases between. Per germline, CDR1 SGDLS and CDR2 YYNGEE.

The CDR3: CASSLGRAATGELFF. The CDR3 nucleotides read TGTGCCAGCAGCCTAGGGAGGGCCGCCACCGGGGAGCTGTTTTTT. This chain connects TRBV7-9 to TRBJ2-2, with 7 bases identical to TRBD2. Germline V gene lookup returns CDR1 SEHNR and CDR2 FQNEAQ (reference sequence). V was clipped by 5 bases and J by 4 bases; unmatched bases: 7. The CDR3 runs 15 residues.

The sample holds a few counts of this clone. The chain recombines TRBV5-4 with TRBJ1-4; perhaps TRBD1 as D (5 bases). The V gene's germline CDR1 is SGHNT and CDR2 YYREEE (reference sequence). The V end was cut by 0 bases, the J end by 8 bases, with 8 bases between. The CDR3 runs to 13 residues. CDR3 DNA: TGTGCCAGCAGCTTGGGGGGCGAAGAAAAACTGTTTTTT. Amino acid sequence: CASSLGGEEKLFF.

This clone was seen at least ten times. The rearrangement links TRBV4-3 to TRBJ2-7, with 8 bases lining up with TRBD2. Germline V lookup: CDR1 LGHNA, CDR2 YSLEER. This CDR3 has 17 residues. V gave up 3 bases and J gave up 3 bases; unmatched junction bases: 13. CDR3 residues: CASSQEPPGGRSYEQYF. CDR3 in DNA: TGCGCCAGCAGCCAGGAGCCTCCGGGGGGGCGGAGCTACGAGCAGTACTTC.

V usage is TRBV5-6 and J usage is TRBJ1-4; tentatively, D is TRBD1 (5 bases). The V and J ends lost 2 bases and 2 bases respectively, with 13 bases between them. CDR1 is SGHDT, CDR2 YYEEEE, per germline. CDR3 length: 16 amino acids. For the CDR3, the DNA is TGTGCCAGCAGCTTCAACCAGGGAATCACTAATGAAAAACTGTTTTTT. This codes for CASSFNQGITNEKLFF.

CDR3 region: CASSLIAGGIYNEQFF. The CDR3 DNA sequence: TGTGCCAGCAGCTTAATAGCGGGGGGGATATACAATGAGCAGTTCTTC. The chain combines TRBV7-9 with TRBJ2-1; 11 positions match TRBD2. Unmatched junction bases numbered 4, after V lost 2 bases and J lost 4 bases. The CDR3 loop spans 16 amino acids. Germline-derived CDR1 and CDR2 are SEHNR and FQNEAQ (reference sequence).

J is TRBJ1-5 and V is TRBV18; 8 bases fit TRBD1. The trim removed 2 bases at V and 4 bases at J, leaving 7 bases unmatched. The germline V gene encodes CDR1 KGHSH and CDR2 LQKENI. This CDR3 is 16 amino acids long. CDR3 sequence reads: CASSPSIDRGNQPQHF. CDR3 nucleotides: TGTGCCAGCTCACCATCCATAGACAGGGGAAATCAGCCCCAGCATTTT.

As for this clone: One end of the junction is discordant with germline, which a read error may explain. CDR3 coding DNA: TGTGCCAGCAGCCAAGCCGATGGGACAGAGAACACCGAAGCTTTCTTT. Amino acid sequence: CASSQADGTENTEAFF. This chain connects TRBV4-2 to TRBJ1-1; 7 bases match TRBD1. The length of the CDR3 is 16 residues. Germline V gene data show CDR1 as LGHNA and CDR2 as YNFKEQ.

V and J are TRBV14 and TRBJ2-3; no reliable D call. The CDR3 runs to 12 residues. CDR1 and CDR2 (germline): SGHDN, FVKESK. The germline V and J ends were trimmed by 0 bases and 6 bases, with 4 bases remaining between them. CDR3: CASSQDLDTQYF. The CDR3 bases are TGTGCCAGCAGCCAAGATCTCGATACGCAGTATTTT.

The chain employs TRBV2 and TRBJ2-7; no clear D gene. The CDR3 sequence is 12 residues long. Trimming took off 6 bases at V and 3 bases at J, with 9 bases between the two ends. The germline gives CDR1 SNHLY, CDR2 FYNNEI. CDR3 sequence reads: CASRRPGYEQYF. The CDR3 region has the DNA TGTGCCAGCAGGAGGCCGGGCTACGAGCAGTACTTC.

This clone is a singleton in its sample. This chain uses TRBV7-2 with TRBJ1-5; D is ambiguous. The CDR3 runs 14 residues. Germline CDR1 is SGHTA and CDR2 is FQGNSA. Trimming shortened V by 3 bases and J by 4 bases, and 10 bases separated the two germline ends. CDR3 amino acids: CASSFQNLNQPQHF. DNA for the CDR3: TGTGCCAGCAGCTTCCAAAACTTGAATCAGCCCCAGCATTTT.

This chain uses TRBV18 with TRBJ2-2; 12 bases map to TRBD2. Germline V lookup: CDR1 KGHSH, CDR2 LQKENI. The ends lost 3 bases at V and 0 bases at J; junction bases unmatched: 2. This CDR3 has 17 residues. Here the CDR3 reads CASSPGLAGTNTGELFF. The CDR3 region has the DNA TGTGCCAGCTCACCCGGACTAGCGGGGACGAACACCGGGGAGCTGTTTTTT.

The rearrangement uses TRBV6-1 and TRBJ1-3; 7 nucleotides align to TRBD1. CDR1 and CDR2 (germline): MNHNS, SASEGT. CDR3 length: 17 residues. J was trimmed by 0 bases and V by 2 bases; bases with no gene match: 7. The CDR3 coding sequence is TGTGCCAGCAGTGAACTTAGGGGACAGAGCTCTGGAAACACCATATATTTT. It yields the protein CASSELRGQSSGNTIYF.

The chain couples TRBV7-3 to TRBJ2-1; 8 bases are shared with TRBD1. This CDR3 comprises 15 residues. Germline V CDR1 and CDR2: SGHTA, FQGTGA. The V and J ends lost 5 bases and 5 bases, in that order; junction bases with no gene match: 8. CDR3 region: CASSPGQDPDNEQFF. The CDR3 DNA reads TGTGCCAGCAGCCCGGGACAGGATCCCGACAATGAGCAGTTCTTC.

The V call is TRBV7-9, the J call TRBJ2-3; 7 bases are shared with TRBD2. Trimming at V came to 4 bases and at J to 0 bases, leaving 4 bases not matched to a gene. Germline V CDR1 and CDR2: SEHNR, FQNEAQ (reference sequence). This CDR3 spans 15 amino acids. CDR3 bases: TGTGCCAGCAGCTACCTAGCGGCCAGCACAGATACGCAGTATTTT. Its protein product is CASSYLAASTDTQYF. Drawing the rest from reference TRBV7-9 and TRBJ2-3, the complete variable domain is DTGVSQNPRHKITKRGQNVTFRCDPISEHNRLYWYRQTLGQGPEFLTYFQNEAQLEKSRLLSDRFSAERPKGSFSTLEIQRTEQGDSAMYLCASSYLAASTDTQYFGPGTRLTVL.

The rearrangement links TRBV5-8 to TRBJ2-1; D possibly corresponds to TRBD2 (6 bases). The ends were cut back, 4 bases at V and 9 bases at J, with 20 bases in the middle. CDR1 is SGHTS and CDR2 is YDEGEE in the germline V gene. The CDR3 sequence is 15 residues long. The CDR3 DNA is TGTGCCAGCAGCCGAAACGGGGGACCTACGGTTGAGCAGTTCTTC. Its translation: CASSRNGGPTVEQFF. The full variable domain, with the rest looked up from reference TRBV5-8 and TRBJ2-1, is EAGVTQSPTHLIKTRGQQATLRCSPISGHTSVYWYQQALGLGLQFLLWYDEGEERNRGNFPPRFSGRQFPNYSSELNVNALELEDSALYLCASSRNGGPTVEQFFGPGTRLTVL.

The rearrangement uses TRBV7-9 and TRBJ1-1; unclear D gene. V was trimmed by 1 base and J by 8 bases, leaving 11 bases between them. The CDR3 contains 13 residues. Germline V gives CDR1 SEHNR, CDR2 FQNEAQ (reference sequence). CDR3 region: CASSLVRMREAFF. CDR3 bases: TGTGCCAGCAGCTTAGTGAGGATGAGGGAAGCTTTCTTT. Combining the CDR3 with reference TRBV7-9 and TRBJ1-1 gives the whole variable domain DTGVSQNPRHKITKRGQNVTFRCDPISEHNRLYWYRQTLGQGPEFLTYFQNEAQLEKSRLLSDRFSAERPKGSFSTLEIQRTEQGDSAMYLCASSLVRMREAFFGQGTRLTVV.

The V gene is TRBV18, the J gene TRBJ2-5, with TRBD1 as a possible D gene (5 bases). With 4 bases removed from V and 5 bases from J, the gap between germline ends came to 14 bases. Germline V gene sequence: CDR1 KGHSH, CDR2 LQKENI. The CDR3 length is 14 residues. CDR3 coding DNA: TGTGCCAGCTCACGACCGACAGTGAGGGAGACCCAGTACTTC. It specifies CASSRPTVRETQYF.

The CDR3 nucleotides read TGTGCCACCAGCAGTATGCGTCCTCCCTACAATGAGCAGTTCTTC. This gives the protein CATSSMRPPYNEQFF. The chain combines TRBV15 with TRBJ2-1; D is undetermined. CDR1 is LNHNV and CDR2 is YYDKDF in the germline V gene (reference sequence). The germline V and J ends were trimmed by 3 bases and 2 bases, with 11 bases remaining between them. This CDR3 spans 15 amino acids.

This clone was recorded only once. The gene calls are TRBV7-2 and TRBJ2-3, with 12 positions matching TRBD2. Germline-derived CDR1 and CDR2 are SGHTA and FQGNSA. The CDR3 sequence is 18 residues long. V shed 3 bases, J shed 2 bases, and the junction held 9 bases outside the gene matches. The CDR3 DNA sequence: TGTGCCAGCAGCTTCCACACGGGACTAGCGGGCTCCACAGATACGCAGTATTTT. This codes for CASSFHTGLAGSTDTQYF. Full variable domain (missing parts from reference TRBV7-2 and TRBJ2-3): GAGVSQSPSNKVTEKGKDVELRCDPISGHTALYWYRQSLGQGLEFLIYFQGNSAPDKSGLPSDRFSAERTGGSVSTLTIQRTQQEDSAVYLCASSFHTGLAGSTDTQYFGPGTRLTVL.

The chain uses TRBV23-1 and TRBJ2-7, with 9 positions matching TRBD1. TRBV23-1 is marked as an open reading frame, function uncertain. V lost 4 bases to trimming and J lost 4 bases; unmatched junction nucleotides: 11. CDR3 length: 16 amino acids. The CDR3 spells CASSRPAGQGVYEQYF. The DNA of the CDR3 is TGCGCCAGCAGTCGTCCCGCGGGACAGGGTGTTTACGAGCAGTACTTC.

V gene TRBV7-2 combines with J gene TRBJ1-2; D is undetermined. Trimming left V 1 base short and J 4 bases short, with 13 bases between. CDR1 is SGHTA, CDR2 FQGNSA, per germline. This CDR3 is 15 amino acids long. CDR3: CASSLDGVAVYGYTF. In DNA form, the CDR3 reads TGTGCCAGCAGCTTAGACGGAGTGGCAGTCTATGGCTACACCTTC. The entire variable domain, with the rest obtained from reference TRBV7-2 and TRBJ1-2, is as follows: GAGVSQSPSNKVTEKGKDVELRCDPISGHTALYWYRQSLGQGLEFLIYFQGNSAPDKSGLPSDRFSAERTGGSVSTLTIQRTQQEDSAVYLCASSLDGVAVYGYTFGSGTRLTVV.

V gene TRBV19 combines with J gene TRBJ2-2; TRBD2 might be the D (6 bases). The CDR3 contains 14 residues. The V gene lost 9 bases and the J gene lost 5 bases, with 16 bases spanning the gap. Germline V gene sequence: CDR1 LNHDA, CDR2 SQIVND (reference sequence). Written as DNA, the CDR3 is TGTGCCAGAAGACGGGGAGGTAGAACCGGGGAGCTGTTTTTT. This translates into CARRRGGRTGELFF.

The table lists this clone with a few counts. This chain links TRBV10-3 with TRBJ1-1; unclear D gene. V shed 2 bases and J shed 5 bases, with 12 bases lying between them. Germline V gives CDR1 ENHRY, CDR2 SYGVKD. This CDR3 is 14 amino acids long. The CDR3 DNA reads TGTGCCATCAGTGAGGTACAGCCGGGAACTGAAGCTTTCTTT. Residues: CAISEVQPGTEAFF.

The sample holds a few counts of this clone. The genes are TRBV5-1 and TRBJ2-3; 8 nucleotides match TRBD1. The CDR3 spans 16 residues. Germline V gene lookup returns CDR1 SGHRS and CDR2 YFSETQ. V was clipped by 4 bases and J by 0 bases; unmatched bases: 7. CDR3 nucleotides: TGCGCCAGCAGCACCCTCCGGACAGGGAGCACAGATACGCAGTATTTT. It specifies CASSTLRTGSTDTQYF. Full variable domain (remainder filled in from reference TRBV5-1 and TRBJ2-3): KAGVTQTPRYLIKTRGQQVTLSCSPISGHRSVSWYQQTPGQGLQFLFEYFSETQRNKGNFPGRFSGRQFSNSRSEMNVSTLELGDSALYLCASSTLRTGSTDTQYFGPGTRLTVL.

V is TRBV6-5 and J is TRBJ1-2; a weak D match, TRBD1 (5 bases). V gave up 0 bases and J gave up 9 bases, with 17 bases separating them. Per germline, CDR1 MNHEY and CDR2 SVGAGI. The CDR3 covers 15 residues. The CDR3 bases are TGTGCCAGCAGTTACTCGACGGCTCAGGGACTGAGCTACACCTTC. Protein product: CASSYSTAQGLSYTF.